Below, one T cell receptor beta chain is given with its context. The data were taken from a study of shared clonotypes between healthy human individuals. Overall study: The donor group consisted of a couple of women and a few men, aged 18 to 49.

The CDR3 totals 17 residues. The V gene's germline CDR1 is MNHEY and CDR2 SMNVEV (reference sequence). With 1 base clipped from V and 6 bases from J, the junction kept 9 bases outside the gene matches. Method: immunoSEQ multiplex PCR; TCRdb's copy keeps in-frame clones and lacks some. This sample has roughly 1,600,000 clones, with around 98.5% found just once. The chain carries TRBV27 and TRBJ2-1; TRBD2 matches 10 bases. The source of this sequence is a man aged 25 to 45 in good health. The specimen sequenced was naive CD4+ T cells sorted from blood. Subset reported: CD45RA+ positively selected. CDR3 protein: CASSLFGLAGEVNEQFF. The CDR3 DNA reads TGTGCCAGCAGTTTATTCGGCCTAGCGGGAGAGGTCAATGAGCAGTTCTTC.